This is a list of T cell receptor beta chains from one sample in a study of T cells after somatic rescue of genetic block. Clones were read by immunoSEQ multiplex PCR, and TCRdb kept only the in-frame ones, dropping some. The sample lists tens of thousands of clones, around 96% seen once, with around 0.083% in the top ten. The material sequenced was peripheral blood mononuclear cells (PBMCs). The origin of the receptors is a child less than two years old. The conserved cysteine and the conserved F or W are not part of the CDR3 here. Fields, in order: D gene, J gene, V gene, CDR3 protein. D genes are given only for firm matches.

d_gene: TRBD1
j_gene: TRBJ2-7
v_gene: TRBV20-1
CDR3aa: SARDRGEQY

d_gene: .
j_gene: TRBJ2-2
v_gene: TRBV29-1
CDR3aa: SVGDIPTGELF

d_gene: .
j_gene: TRBJ2-1
v_gene: TRBV5-1
CDR3aa: ASSLGPYNEQF

d_gene: .
j_gene: TRBJ2-7
v_gene: TRBV27
CDR3aa: ASSLGEEQY

d_gene: TRBD1
j_gene: TRBJ1-2
v_gene: TRBV19
CDR3aa: ASEKLAEQGARGYT

d_gene: TRBD1
j_gene: TRBJ2-2
v_gene: TRBV5-5
CDR3aa: ASSLNTGGVTGELF

d_gene: .
j_gene: TRBJ1-1
v_gene: TRBV19
CDR3aa: ASSIPTQLDEAF

d_gene: .
j_gene: TRBJ1-2
v_gene: TRBV19
CDR3aa: ASSLDSGYNYGYT

d_gene: .
j_gene: TRBJ1-5
v_gene: TRBV6-5
CDR3aa: ASSYSNRVGQPQH

d_gene: TRBD2
j_gene: TRBJ2-2
v_gene: TRBV9
CDR3aa: AIGWGTSGPSHTGELF

d_gene: TRBD1
j_gene: TRBJ2-3
v_gene: TRBV5-6
CDR3aa: ASSDDRGTDTQY

d_gene: TRBD2
j_gene: TRBJ2-7
v_gene: TRBV5-4
CDR3aa: ASSLVAGARY

d_gene: .
j_gene: TRBJ2-5
v_gene: TRBV6-1
CDR3aa: ASRLTREDQETQY

d_gene: .
j_gene: TRBJ2-7
v_gene: TRBV10-2
CDR3aa: ARTFYEQY

d_gene: TRBD2
j_gene: TRBJ2-5
v_gene: TRBV7-3
CDR3aa: ASSLGGREETQY

d_gene: TRBD1
j_gene: TRBJ2-5
v_gene: TRBV7-3
CDR3aa: ASSSTGVTQY

d_gene: TRBD1
j_gene: TRBJ1-1
v_gene: TRBV5-1
CDR3aa: ASSPDRGSEAF

d_gene: TRBD2
j_gene: TRBJ2-3
v_gene: TRBV5-8
CDR3aa: ASSWGGLAGPDTQY

d_gene: .
j_gene: TRBJ1-2
v_gene: TRBV15
CDR3aa: ATSWMTEPNYGYT

d_gene: TRBD2
j_gene: TRBJ2-1
v_gene: TRBV4-3
CDR3aa: ASSQETAGWFGDEQF

d_gene: .
j_gene: TRBJ1-2
v_gene: TRBV6-1
CDR3aa: ASSEFGTANYGYT

d_gene: .
j_gene: TRBJ2-3
v_gene: TRBV5-1
CDR3aa: ASSPLGAPSTDTQY

d_gene: .
j_gene: TRBJ1-1
v_gene: TRBV19
CDR3aa: ASSMMGEAF

d_gene: .
j_gene: TRBJ1-1
v_gene: TRBV18
CDR3aa: ASSRQGGAEAF

d_gene: TRBD2
j_gene: TRBJ2-1
v_gene: TRBV2
CDR3aa: ASSDSGRGGEQF

d_gene: TRBD2
j_gene: TRBJ2-2
v_gene: TRBV25-1
CDR3aa: ASRLAGDTGELF

d_gene: TRBD1
j_gene: TRBJ1-1
v_gene: TRBV5-4
CDR3aa: ASSYRGHTEAF

d_gene: .
j_gene: TRBJ1-1
v_gene: TRBV30
CDR3aa: AWSVIRSNTEAF

d_gene: TRBD1
j_gene: TRBJ1-5
v_gene: TRBV6-6
CDR3aa: ASSYWGQSNQPQH

d_gene: TRBD2
j_gene: TRBJ2-1
v_gene: TRBV4-2
CDR3aa: ASSQVAGGSDNEQF

d_gene: TRBD2
j_gene: TRBJ2-7
v_gene: TRBV4-1
CDR3aa: ASSQERDGYEQY